This T cell receptor beta chain was sequenced for a study of cytomegalovirus exposure and HLA in healthy donors (dated 2017 in TCRdb). Context from the whole study: According to a later analysis, one platform produced both the 120 validation repertoires and the 666 repertoires of the first cohort. The aim of the study was to test whether cataloging public T cell receptors could identify signatures of past pathogen exposure. A separate validation cohort of about 110 different subjects was used in addition to the roughly 670-subject first cohort. To predict cytomegalovirus infection status, the study combined high-throughput TCR immunosequencing, statistical association of individual TCRs with disease status, and machine learning.

Library generation was performed with the immunoSEQ multiplex PCR assay. Per the original workflow: To diagnose cytomegalovirus status from the catalog of TCR beta chain sequences, a statistical classification framework was built. In TCRdb, the immuneACCESS table is reduced to in-frame sequences with V and J assigned. These tables do not hold every clone; where another copy was compared, an unresolved V gene accounts for under half, and the others remain unexplained. The D gene and trimming were derived from the DNA, and the V and J assignments and clone size from that table. In all, the sample holds around 74,000 clones, and 70% to 90% of those were seen once. The ten biggest clones cover 2.5% to 3.5% of the sample. The donors belonged to the validation cohort of about 120 subjects, which was separate from the approximately 700-subject first cohort. The paper's findings and limits, for the study overall: A later analysis found that TCRs clustered in the first cohort also tended to co-occur in the 120 validation repertoires, with 94% of cluster scores above 0. The classifier was reported to diagnose cytomegalovirus status with high specificity and sensitivity in both the original and validation cohorts. The study gave a list of 150 to 200 TCR beta chains associated with cytomegalovirus. The validation cohort had no HLA typing available for a later analysis, so co-occurrence within that cohort was assessed over all 130 or so repertoires. A few of the identified cytomegalovirus-associated TCR beta chains were confirmed in vitro to be specific for cytomegalovirus antigens. The authors suggested that the approach could potentially be extended to other disease states and immunological phenotypes. Most TCR sequences were seen in very few donors, while some public TCRs were found in many individuals.

The germline V gene (reference sequence) provides CDR1 SEHNR and CDR2 FQNEAQ. V lost 5 bases and J lost 6 bases, and the count of bases not matched to a germline gene is 8. The CDR3 covers 15 residues, taking in both the cysteine and the phenylalanine. Only the CDR3 portion is preserved as DNA: 45 bases, with reading frame beginning at the first base. Regarding this clone: The antigen this receptor binds is unknown. No clone much larger than this one lies a single base away; base qualities are absent.

The chain is made from TRBV7-9 and TRBJ1-5, with 9 junctional bases fitting TRBD1. The clonotype comes from a man younger than 45 in good health and CMV-seronegative. The sample was PBMCs. The CDR3 region: CASSPTGGAGQPQHF. The DNA reads TGTGCCAGCAGCCCGACAGGGGGGGCCGGTCAGCCCCAGCATTTT.